The 8 T cell receptor beta chains reported below all come from one sample, sequenced in a study of blood T cells in healthy people across ages. Next came a second PCR, run for roughly 6 to 11 cycles, which used a sample-barcoded 5' primer along with a J-beta primer mix. TCRdb redid the calling of the 5' RACE reads with MiXCR, one entry per CDR3 protein. The data hold roughly 1,500,000 distinct CDR3 sequences, with approximately 42% observed a single time. The sample taken for sequencing was blood. The receptors here all came from a woman aged 18 to 35 in good health.

This rearrangement joins TRBV20-1 to TRBJ2-3; D uncertain. CDR1 and CDR2 from the germline V gene are DFQATT and SNEGSKA (reference sequence). Deletions cut 4 bases from V and 4 bases from J, with 6 bases between. The CDR3 is 11 residues long. CDR3 nucleotides: TGCAGTGCTACCCCCGCAGATACGCAGTATTTT. Translating gives CSATPADTQYF.

This clonotype was observed a handful of times. The J gene is TRBJ2-3, the V gene TRBV5-6, with TRBD2 matching over 10 bases. The CDR3 has 16 amino acids. Germline assignment: CDR1 SGHDT and CDR2 YYEEEE. Unmatched junction bases numbered 5, after V lost 0 bases and J lost 4 bases. This CDR3 reads CASSLGSSGSADTQYF. CDR3 nucleotide sequence: TGTGCCAGCAGCTTGGGGTCTAGCGGGAGTGCAGATACGCAGTATTTT.

As DNA, the CDR3 is TGTGCCAGCAGTTGGTTGCTGCGGGACGCTTTCTTT. It codes for CASSWLLRDAFF. V is TRBV12-3 or TRBV12-4 and J is TRBJ1-1; D is perhaps TRBD1 (5 bases). Trimming cost V 4 bases and J 11 bases, with 14 bases left between them. CDR3 length equals 12 residues.

The V and J genes are TRBV5-6 and TRBJ2-7; 10 bases are shared with TRBD1. CDR1 is SGHDT and CDR2 is YYEEEE in the germline V gene. The CDR3 is 15 amino acids. Trimming took 4 bases from V and 6 from J; bases not matched to a gene: 10. CDR3 residues: CASSTGQGIAPEQYF. In DNA form, the CDR3 reads TGTGCCAGCAGCACGGGACAGGGGATAGCACCCGAGCAGTACTTC.

This clonotype was counted a few times. The chain uses TRBV28 and TRBJ2-1; 7 bases agree with TRBD2. CDR1 MDHEN and CDR2 SYDVKM come from the germline V gene. The CDR3 is made up of 15 amino acids. V lost 5 bases, J lost 5 bases, and 9 bases stayed unmatched. CDR3 region: CASSRSGDVHNEQFF. In DNA, the CDR3 is TGTGCCAGCAGTAGGAGCGGGGACGTCCACAATGAGCAGTTCTTC.

V and J are TRBV20-1 and TRBJ2-3; 9 bases are a match to TRBD2. The CDR3 consists of 14 residues. V lost 5 bases, J lost 6 bases, and 9 bases stayed unmatched. The V gene's germline CDR1 is DFQATT and CDR2 SNEGSKA (reference sequence). CDR3 sequence: CSAQAGGLADTQYF. The DNA for the CDR3 is TGCAGTGCTCAAGCGGGGGGTCTGGCGGATACGCAGTATTTT.

This clonotype was seen a handful of times. V usage is TRBV10-3 and J usage is TRBJ2-3; 9 nucleotides line up with TRBD1. The V segment lost 3 bases and the J segment 7 bases; nucleotides outside the gene matches: 11. The CDR3 length is 16 residues. CDR1 is ENHRY, CDR2 SYGVKD, per germline. DNA of the CDR3: TGTGCCATCAGTGACCTACCGGGACAGGGAGGAAATACGCAGTATTTT. The encoded protein is CAISDLPGQGGNTQYF.

The chain links TRBV27 to TRBJ2-1; TRBD1 agrees at 9 bases. With the DNA end fitting TRBJ2-7 better, the J assignment may be wrong. The CDR3 length is 17 residues. Germline CDR1 is MNHEY and CDR2 is SMNVEV (reference sequence). The CDR3 sequence: CASSLSQGAASYNEQYF. CDR3 sequence (DNA): TGTGCCAGCAGTTTATCACAGGGGGCGGCTTCCTACAATGAGCAGTACTTC.